These 30 T cell receptor beta chains were sequenced from one sample in a study of blood T cells in healthy people across ages (dated by TCRdb to about 2015). The library was produced with 5' RACE. Data came from an Illumina HiSeq 2500. A second 7 to 11 cycle PCR used a sample-barcoded 5' primer and a J-beta primer mix. TCRdb reprocessing: public reads trimmed at Q25 with fastp, clones called with MiXCR, in-frame beta chains kept. CDR3 protein duplicates are merged, each entry listing the most common genes and DNA. The sample table holds 800,000 to 950,000 distinct CDR3 sequences, of which roughly 43% were seen once. The ten largest clones represent roughly 13% of the sample. The source material was blood. The receptors were gathered from a man aged 25 to 40 in good health.

The chain recombines TRBV12-3 or TRBV12-4 with TRBJ1-4; tentatively, D is TRBD1 (5 bases). With 2 bases removed from V and 10 bases from J, the gap between germline ends came to 17 bases. The CDR3 loop spans 15 amino acids. Here the CDR3 DNA reads TGTGCCAGCAGTTTAACCGGCCCGATGGGGGGAAAACTGTTTTTT. The encoded protein is CASSLTGPMGGKLFF.

The chain is built from TRBV4-2 and TRBJ2-4, with TRBD1 identical over 8 bases. The DNA end is more similar to TRBJ2-7, so the J call may be wrong. The CDR3 sequence is 15 residues long. The germline V gene has CDR1 LGHNA and CDR2 YNFKEQ. CDR3 DNA: TGTGCCCTCCGGGGTCCGACAGGGGACCCCTACGAGCAGTACTTC. Translating gives CALRGPTGDPYEQYF.

This rearrangement joins TRBV13 to TRBJ2-4; D ambiguous. Germline V gene sequence: CDR1 PRHDT, CDR2 FYEKMQ (reference sequence). This CDR3 has 15 amino acids. V lost 5 bases to trimming and J lost 0 bases, with 11 bases between them. CDR3: CASSVGRLAKNIQYF. CDR3 bases: TGTGCCAGCAGCGTCGGACGGTTAGCCAAAAACATTCAGTACTTC. The full variable domain, with the rest looked up from reference TRBV13 and TRBJ2-4, is AAGVIQSPRHLIKEKRETATLKCYPIPRHDTVYWYQQGPGQDPQFLISFYEKMQSDKGSIPDRFSAQQFSDYHSELNMSSLELGDSALYFCASSVGRLAKNIQYFGAGTRLSVL.

The V call is TRBV4-1, the J call TRBJ2-7; perhaps D is TRBD1 or TRBD2 (5 bases each). The CDR3 length is 14 residues. Germline assignment: CDR1 MGHRA and CDR2 YSYEKL. Trimming stripped 2 bases from V and 0 bases from J, with 8 bases between. In DNA, the CDR3 is TGCGCCAGCAGCCAACGGGACCCCTCCTACGAGCAGTACTTC. Translated: CASSQRDPSYEQYF.

This clonotype has just one count. It may be a read error: a sequence one base away is much more abundant. The V and J genes are TRBV10-3 and TRBJ2-4; D is perhaps TRBD1 or TRBD2 (7 bases each). Trimming removed 7 bases from V and 12 bases from J, with 16 bases in between. Germline lookup yields CDR1 ENHRY and CDR2 SYGVKD. The CDR3 is 12 amino acids. The CDR3 coding sequence is TGTGCCATCACCTCAGGGGGGGCATATCAGTACTTC. It codes for CAITSGGAYQYF.

This clonotype was counted between two and nine times. This rearrangement joins TRBV5-6 to TRBJ2-5; 7 bases match TRBD1. Losses at the gene ends were 3 bases for V and 4 bases for J; bases not matched to a gene: 3. The CDR3 is 13 amino acids. Germline lookup yields CDR1 SGHDT and CDR2 YYEEEE. CDR3 loop: CASSSTGIETQYF. The CDR3 DNA reads as TGTGCCAGCAGCTCGACAGGGATAGAGACCCAGTACTTC.

The chain couples TRBV5-6 to TRBJ2-1, with TRBD1 matching over 7 bases. Looked up from germline, CDR1 is SGHDT and CDR2 is YYEEEE. The V and J ends lost 4 bases and 2 bases, in that order; junction bases with no gene match: 9. The CDR3 extends over 16 amino acids. This CDR3 reads CASSPLDRDPYNEQFF. The CDR3 DNA is TGTGCCAGCAGCCCCCTTGACAGGGACCCCTACAATGAGCAGTTCTTC.

The chain links TRBV2 to TRBJ2-2; D might be TRBD1 (6 bases). V shed 6 bases and J shed 0 bases, with 11 bases lying between them. The CDR3 has 15 residues. Germline CDR1 is SNHLY and CDR2 is FYNNEI. The CDR3: CASRPGTTNTGELFF. The CDR3 nucleotides read TGTGCCAGCAGGCCCGGGACAACGAACACCGGGGAGCTGTTTTTT.

Notes on this clonotype: A much larger clone sits a single nucleotide away, making a read error possible. The chain carries TRBV12-3 or TRBV12-4 and TRBJ2-3; no clear D gene. This CDR3 contains 15 residues. V was pared by 3 bases and J by 5 bases, with 15 bases between. The CDR3 spells CASSLEKSYIDTQYF. CDR3 DNA sequence: TGTGCCAGCAGTTTGGAGAAATCCTACATAGATACGCAGTATTTT.

This chain connects TRBV5-1 to TRBJ2-5, with 9 nucleotides matching TRBD2. CDR1 and CDR2 (germline): SGHRS, YFSETQ. The CDR3 runs to 15 residues. V was clipped by 5 bases and J by 2 bases; unmatched bases: 7. The CDR3 DNA sequence: TGCGCCAGCAGAGCAGCGGGAGGTCCGCAAGAGACCCAGTACTTC. Translated: CASRAAGGPQETQYF.

This chain links TRBV10-3 with TRBJ1-1, with no clear D. The CDR3 runs 15 residues. V shed 1 base and J shed 1 base, with 10 bases lying between them. CDR1 is ENHRY and CDR2 is SYGVKD in the germline V gene. The CDR3 DNA follows: TGTGCCATCAGTGAGTGGTCCGCCCGGAACACTGAAGCTTTCTTT. Residues: CAISEWSARNTEAFF.

Comments on this clonotype: A much more abundant neighbour one base away suggests this may be a read error. CDR3: CSAPRLAGTYNEQYF. The CDR3 DNA reads TGCAGTGCTCCGAGACTAGCGGGGACCTACAATGAGCAGTACTTC. V is TRBV20-1 and J is TRBJ2-7; 11 positions agree with TRBD2. Germline assignment: CDR1 DFQATT and CDR2 SNEGSKA (reference sequence). This CDR3 comprises 15 residues. V trimming: 5 bases; J trimming: 7 bases; junction bases outside the gene matches: 13.

This clonotype has a handful of counts. The V gene is TRBV11-3, the J gene TRBJ2-3; 15 bases match TRBD2. CDR3 length: 18 amino acids. Germline CDR1 is SGHNT and CDR2 is YENEEA. The ends lost 5 bases at V and 0 bases at J; junction bases unmatched: 6. Written as DNA, the CDR3 is TGTGCCAGCAGCGCGGGACTAGCGGGGGGTTCTAGCACAGATACGCAGTATTTT. Its translation is CASSAGLAGGSSTDTQYF.

This clonotype was detected only a few times. The chain joins TRBV12-3 or TRBV12-4 to TRBJ2-1, with 11 bases fitting TRBD2. V lost 4 bases and J lost 8; bases outside the gene matches: 22. This CDR3 contains 20 residues. The CDR3 here is CASSYLGASGGLDLGHEQFF. The CDR3 region has the DNA TGTGCCAGCAGTTACCTAGGGGCTAGCGGGGGGCTAGATCTGGGGCATGAGCAGTTCTTC.

The table lists this clonotype with a few counts. The gene calls are TRBV10-3 and TRBJ1-5, with 9 bases aligning to TRBD1. Germline V gene lookup returns CDR1 ENHRY and CDR2 SYGVKD. The CDR3 is 14 residues long. The junction had 6 bases not matched to a gene; V was cut back by 6 bases and J by 6 bases. The CDR3 region is CAISRQGEGQPQHF. CDR3 nucleotides: TGTGCCATCAGCAGACAGGGGGAAGGTCAGCCCCAGCATTTT.

This rearrangement joins TRBV29-1 to TRBJ2-2, with D tentatively TRBD1 or TRBD2 (6 bases each). V shed 7 bases and J shed 6 bases, with 9 bases lying between them. Germline V gives CDR1 SQVTM, CDR2 ANQGSEA. CDR3 size: 11 residues. CDR3 residues: CSAGAAGELFF. Written as DNA, the CDR3 is TGCAGCGCGGGGGCCGCCGGGGAGCTGTTTTTT.

This clonotype was seen at least ten times. The chain combines TRBV29-1 with TRBJ2-7, with 9 bases aligning to TRBD1. The CDR3 has 14 residues. Per the germline V gene, CDR1 is SQVTM and CDR2 is ANQGSEA. V dropped 7 bases and J dropped 6; count of bases not matched to a gene: 13. Here the CDR3 DNA reads TGCAGCGCCGTTAAACAGGGGGCGGAAAGCGAGCAGTACTTC. Translation: CSAVKQGAESEQYF.

This clonotype has a count of ten or more. The chain employs TRBV28 and TRBJ2-6; a possible D gene is TRBD2 (5 bases). The CDR3 extends over 14 amino acids. Trimming cost V 5 bases and J 2 bases, with 7 bases left between them. CDR1 and CDR2 from the germline V gene are MDHEN and SYDVKM. The CDR3 region is CASSEGAGANVLTF. DNA for the CDR3: TGTGCCAGCAGTGAGGGTGCTGGGGCCAACGTCCTGACTTTC. Combining the CDR3 with reference TRBV28 and TRBJ2-6 gives the whole variable domain DVKVTQSSRYLVKRTGEKVFLECVQDMDHENMFWYRQDPGLGLRLIYFSYDVKMKEKGDIPEGYSVSREKKERFSLILESASTNQTSMYLCASSEGAGANVLTFGAGSRLTVL.

This clonotype came up a few times. V gene TRBV5-1 combines with J gene TRBJ2-3; no definite D call. Trimming pared 6 bases from V and 11 bases from J, leaving 13 bases between. The CDR3 spans 11 residues. Germline V lookup: CDR1 SGHRS, CDR2 YFSETQ. This chain's CDR3 is CASTQSSRQYF. For the CDR3, the DNA is TGCGCCAGCACCCAGAGCTCACGGCAGTATTTT.

The sample holds one count of this clonotype. The chain recombines TRBV4-2 with TRBJ1-5, with D perhaps TRBD1 (5 bases). CDR3 length equals 15 residues. The germline gives CDR1 LGHNA, CDR2 YNFKEQ. The V end lost 0 bases, the J end lost 8 bases, and 14 bases lay between the germline ends. The CDR3 loop reads CASSQEGGALKPQHF. The CDR3 nucleotides are TGTGCCAGCAGCCAAGAGGGAGGGGCTCTGAAGCCCCAGCATTTT.

This chain uses TRBV12-3 or TRBV12-4 with TRBJ1-5; 10 bases fit TRBD1. The CDR3 sequence is 14 residues long. Germline trimming cut 6 bases from V and 7 bases from J; bases unmatched to any gene: 6. CDR3 region: CASRETGGDQPQHF. CDR3 DNA: TGTGCCAGCAGGGAGACAGGGGGCGACCAGCCCCAGCATTTT.

The V call is TRBV5-6, the J call TRBJ1-2; possible D gene TRBD1, 6 bases. The CDR3 length is 14 residues. CDR1 SGHDT and CDR2 YYEEEE come from the germline V gene. The V gene lost 4 bases and the J gene lost 4 bases, with 14 bases spanning the gap. CDR3 coding DNA: TGTGCCAGCAGCCGGGGTCAGGGGACCTATGGCTACACCTTC. This sequence encodes CASSRGQGTYGYTF.

This clonotype was counted a few times. This chain joins TRBV6-1 and TRBJ2-3, with D tentatively TRBD1 (5 bases). The CDR3 spans 13 residues. Germline values: CDR1 MNHNS, CDR2 SASEGT. Trimming took 4 bases from V and 4 from J, leaving 9 bases between them. CDR3 in amino acids: CASSVGPPDTQYF. The CDR3 nucleotides are TGTGCCAGCAGTGTGGGGCCCCCAGATACGCAGTATTTT.

V and J are TRBV7-2 and TRBJ2-3; 8 bases are a match to TRBD2. The CDR3 extends over 13 amino acids. The germline CDR1 and CDR2 sequences are SGHTA and FQGNSA. V was clipped by 9 bases and J by 6 bases; unmatched bases: 8. CDR3 DNA: TGTGCCAGTAGCGGGGAGTTTCGGGATACGCAGTATTTT. Its translation is CASSGEFRDTQYF.

A remark on this clonotype: One base away lies a much larger clone, so this may be a sequencing read error. The V gene is TRBV3-1, the J gene TRBJ2-1, with 11 positions matching TRBD1. In germline, CDR1 is LGHDT, CDR2 YNNKEL (reference sequence). The CDR3 extends over 15 amino acids. The J segment lost 6 bases and the V segment lost 4 bases, leaving 5 bases of the junction unmatched. CDR3: CASSPGDRGSNEQFF. The CDR3 bases are TGTGCCAGCAGCCCCGGGGACAGGGGGTCCAATGAGCAGTTCTTC.

J is TRBJ2-7 and V is TRBV6-5; D perhaps matches TRBD2 (5 bases). The DNA end is more similar to TRBJ2-5, so the J call may be wrong. This CDR3 comprises 14 residues. In germline, CDR1 is MNHEY, CDR2 SVGAGI. The CDR3 DNA sequence: TGTGCCAGCAGTTACCGGGGATACCTAGGGACCCAGTACTTC. It is translated as CASSYRGYLGTQYF.

The chain uses TRBV10-3 and TRBJ2-1, with 14 nucleotides matching TRBD2. The CDR3 covers 16 residues. Germline values: CDR1 ENHRY, CDR2 SYGVKD. The CDR3 reads CTTRTSGGTFYNEQFF. The CDR3 nucleotides read TGTACCACCCGGACTAGCGGGGGGACCTTCTACAATGAGCAGTTCTTC.

The rearrangement uses TRBV20-1 and TRBJ2-4, with 7 bases fitting TRBD1. This CDR3 is built from 12 residues. J was trimmed by 9 bases and V by 6 bases; bases with no gene match: 8. Germline assignment: CDR1 DFQATT and CDR2 SNEGSKA (reference sequence). CDR3 sequence reads: CSADRDKGIQYF. CDR3 nucleotide sequence: TGCAGTGCCGACAGGGATAAGGGCATTCAGTACTTC.

The rearrangement uses TRBV11-3 and TRBJ1-2; 10 nucleotides agree with TRBD1. Germline V gene sequence: CDR1 SGHNT, CDR2 YENEEA. The CDR3 covers 16 residues. Trimming at V came to 5 bases and at J to 3 bases, leaving 9 bases not matched to a gene. CDR3 region: CASSPDPGTGDYGYTF. The CDR3 DNA sequence: TGTGCCAGCAGCCCAGATCCCGGGACAGGGGACTATGGCTACACCTTC.

The sample holds many counts of this clonotype. The chain employs TRBV29-1 and TRBJ2-7, with TRBD1 as a possible D gene (6 bases). Germline V CDR1 and CDR2: SQVTM, ANQGSEA. The V end lost 3 bases, the J end lost 2 bases, and 14 bases lay between the germline ends. The CDR3 is 14 residues long. The DNA of the CDR3 is TGCAGCGTTGATGAGGGGGTTTATCCCTACGAGCAGTACTTC. Protein product: CSVDEGVYPYEQYF.